These 22 T cell receptor beta chains came from one sample sequenced in a study of shared clonotypes between healthy human individuals. Sequencing was performed with immunoSEQ multiplex PCR; in TCRdb, only in-frame clones are kept and a portion is missing. The data contain roughly 1 million clones, around 75% of them seen just once; the ten biggest clones take up roughly 1.5%. Specimen: memory CD4+ T cells sorted from blood. Subset specified: CD45RA-negative fraction. Source of these receptors: a man younger than 30 in good health.

The rearrangement joins TRBV5-1 to TRBJ2-2; TRBD2 agrees at 9 bases. J was trimmed by 6 bases and V by 4 bases; bases with no gene match: 7. The CDR3 runs 15 residues. Germline V CDR1 and CDR2: SGHRS, YFSETQ. The CDR3 here is CASSRDSGSAGELFF. CDR3 coding DNA: TGCGCCAGCAGCAGGGATAGCGGGAGCGCCGGGGAGCTGTTTTTT.

The gene calls are TRBV9 and TRBJ1-6; D not resolved. Germline values: CDR1 SGDLS, CDR2 YYNGEE. The CDR3 length is 12 residues. Trimming pared 5 bases from V and 11 bases from J, leaving 11 bases between. The CDR3 DNA reads as TGTGCCAGCAGTAGGGAGTATCCACCCCTCCACTTT. Translation gives CASSREYPPLHF.

The chain is built from TRBV5-4 and TRBJ1-2; D possibly corresponds to TRBD1 (5 bases). V was cut by 4 bases and J by 0 bases, with 10 bases left in between. Germline-derived CDR1 and CDR2 are SGHNT and YYREEE (reference sequence). The CDR3 loop spans 14 amino acids. As DNA, the CDR3 is TGTGCCAGCAGCCGGGACGGTCCTAACTATGGCTACACCTTC. Amino acid sequence: CASSRDGPNYGYTF.

The J gene is TRBJ1-1, the V gene TRBV5-1; 8 bases are a match to TRBD1. CDR3 length: 14 amino acids. Germline V CDR1 and CDR2: SGHRS, YFSETQ. V gave up 4 bases and J gave up 4 bases; unmatched junction bases: 6. The CDR3 sequence is CASSQQGVGTEAFF. CDR3 coding DNA: TGCGCCAGCAGCCAACAGGGGGTCGGCACTGAAGCTTTCTTT.

The chain links TRBV19 to TRBJ2-1; 7 nucleotides line up with TRBD2. Germline trimming cut 8 bases from V and 1 base from J; bases unmatched to any gene: 5. Germline V gene data show CDR1 as LNHDA and CDR2 as SQIVND (reference sequence). The CDR3 contains 14 residues. The CDR3 loop reads CASGTTSSYNEQFF. The DNA for the CDR3 is TGTGCCAGTGGGACTACCTCATCCTACAATGAGCAGTTCTTC.

This rearrangement joins TRBV19 to TRBJ1-2; D gene ambiguous. The germline V and J ends were trimmed by 6 bases and 2 bases, with 16 bases remaining between them. Germline V CDR1 and CDR2: LNHDA, SQIVND (reference sequence). The CDR3 runs 15 residues. The CDR3 reads CASSRLVSQNYGYTF. The CDR3 DNA reads TGTGCCAGTAGCCGATTAGTATCTCAGAACTATGGCTACACCTTC.

The chain recombines TRBV29-1 with TRBJ2-7; perhaps TRBD2 as D (6 bases). Germline V gene lookup returns CDR1 SQVTM and CDR2 ANQGSEA. CDR3 length: 14 amino acids. V was trimmed by 6 bases and J by 3 bases, leaving 18 bases between them. The CDR3 DNA reads as TGCAGCGTATCGTTTGGGGGGAAGGTCTACGAGCAGTACTTC. Protein product: CSVSFGGKVYEQYF.

This clone occurred many times. The genes are TRBV2 and TRBJ2-3; D may correspond to TRBD1 or TRBD2 (7 bases each). Germline CDR1 SNHLY, CDR2 FYNNEI. Trimming pared 8 bases from V and 4 bases from J, leaving 19 bases between. The CDR3 has 15 residues. Here the CDR3 reads CASPTGAGGADTQYF. The DNA of the CDR3 is TGTGCCAGCCCCACCGGGGCAGGGGGGGCAGATACGCAGTATTTT.

The chain recombines TRBV5-1 with TRBJ1-1; TRBD1 aligns across 7 bases. Germline V gene lookup returns CDR1 SGHRS and CDR2 YFSETQ. With 3 bases clipped from V and 6 bases from J, the junction kept 8 bases outside the gene matches. The CDR3 covers 14 residues. The CDR3 DNA reads as TGCGCCAGCAGCTCGGGACAGCACACCTCTGAAGCTTTCTTT. Amino acid sequence: CASSSGQHTSEAFF. The whole variable domain, remainder taken from reference TRBV5-1 and TRBJ1-1, is KAGVTQTPRYLIKTRGQQVTLSCSPISGHRSVSWYQQTPGQGLQFLFEYFSETQRNKGNFPGRFSGRQFSNSRSEMNVSTLELGDSALYLCASSSGQHTSEAFFGQGTRLTVV.

The J gene is TRBJ2-4, the V gene TRBV30; the match to TRBD2 covers 10 bases. This CDR3 region has 15 residues. V was clipped by 2 bases and J by 5 bases; unmatched bases: 6. Germline V CDR1 and CDR2: GTSNPN, SVGIG (reference sequence). The CDR3 region is CAWSRGSGGQNIQYF. Written as DNA, the CDR3 is TGTGCCTGGAGTAGGGGTAGCGGGGGGCAAAACATTCAGTACTTC.

The chain uses TRBV18 and TRBJ2-3; D perhaps matches TRBD2 (6 bases). Germline V gene data show CDR1 as KGHSH and CDR2 as LQKENI. V gave up 2 bases and J gave up 7 bases, with 13 bases separating them. The CDR3 covers 14 residues. The CDR3 here is CASSPDSGDYTQYF. The CDR3, as DNA: TGTGCCAGCTCACCAGATAGCGGTGATTATACGCAGTATTTT.

This clone came up once. This likely stems from a read error, as it lies one base from a far larger clone. This chain connects TRBV14 to TRBJ2-2, with unresolved D. This CDR3 is 13 amino acids long. Trimming stripped 5 bases from V and 1 base from J, with 5 bases between. The V gene's germline CDR1 is SGHDN and CDR2 FVKESK. As DNA, the CDR3 is TGTGCCAGCAGCAGGGAGAACACCGGGGAGCTGTTTTTT. Translating gives CASSRENTGELFF.

This clone occurred many times. The chain is built from TRBV30 and TRBJ1-1; D not resolved. The CDR3 has 13 amino acids. V lost 3 bases and J lost 4, with 12 bases in between. Looked up from germline, CDR1 is GTSNPN and CDR2 is SVGIG (reference sequence). The CDR3 bases are TGTGCCTGGAGCGCCTCGGCAGTCACTGAAGCTTTCTTT. Residues: CAWSASAVTEAFF.

The chain couples TRBV28 to TRBJ1-5; D is unresolved. Trimming pared 3 bases from V and 8 bases from J, leaving 14 bases between. The CDR3 runs 14 residues. The germline gives CDR1 MDHEN, CDR2 SYDVKM. The chain's CDR3 is CASSFMDRVKPQHF. As DNA, the CDR3 is TGTGCCAGCAGTTTCATGGATAGGGTTAAGCCCCAGCATTTT.

This clone showed up just a few times. Other nucleotide sequences from this sample produce the same CDR3. DNA for the CDR3: TGTGCCAGCAGCTTAGGACAGGGAAGGGGTGGCTACACCTTC. Residues: CASSLGQGRGGYTF. V gene TRBV7-2 combines with J gene TRBJ1-2; 7 nucleotides agree with TRBD1. With V trimmed by 1 base and J by 7 bases, 6 bases remained unmatched. From germline, CDR1 is SGHTA and CDR2 FQGNSA. CDR3 length: 14 amino acids. Based on the CDR3 plus reference TRBV7-2 and TRBJ1-2, the full variable domain is GAGVSQSPSNKVTEKGKDVELRCDPISGHTALYWYRQSLGQGLEFLIYFQGNSAPDKSGLPSDRFSAERTGGSVSTLTIQRTQQEDSAVYLCASSLGQGRGGYTFGSGTRLTVV.

This clone was recorded once. The J gene is TRBJ1-6, the V gene TRBV7-8; the D gene is possibly TRBD1 (5 bases). Germline V gives CDR1 SGHVS, CDR2 FQNEAQ. Trimming shortened V by 3 bases and J by 5 bases, and 11 bases separated the two germline ends. The CDR3 runs to 15 residues. The CDR3: CASSFASGNNSPLHF. The CDR3 DNA is TGTGCCAGCAGCTTCGCTTCAGGGAATAATTCACCCCTCCACTTT.

V gene TRBV19 combines with J gene TRBJ2-5, with D possibly being TRBD1 (6 bases). Trimming shortened V by 3 bases and J by 0 bases, and 11 bases separated the two germline ends. Germline CDR1 is LNHDA and CDR2 is SQIVND (reference sequence). The CDR3 runs 15 residues. CDR3 DNA sequence: TGTGCCAGTAGTATCCAGGGGTGGTACCAAGAGACCCAGTACTTC. Protein product: CASSIQGWYQETQYF.

Comment on this clone: The identical CDR3 is also encoded by other nucleotide sequences in the sample. The chain uses TRBV4-1 and TRBJ2-2; no clear D. This CDR3 is 14 amino acids long. Trimming took 0 bases from V and 4 from J, leaving 6 bases between them. Germline CDR1 reads MGHRA; CDR2 reads YSYEKL. DNA for the CDR3: TGCGCCAGCAGCCAAGATCGGGTCACCGGGGAGCTGTTTTTT. Translating gives CASSQDRVTGELFF.

V gene TRBV18 combines with J gene TRBJ2-1, with D perhaps TRBD2 (6 bases). This CDR3 has 16 residues. Trimming cost V 3 bases and J 2 bases, with 14 bases left between them. CDR1 KGHSH and CDR2 LQKENI come from the germline V gene. CDR3 residues: CASSPPGLSTYNEQFF. The CDR3, as DNA: TGTGCCAGCTCACCTCCGGGACTTTCTACCTACAATGAGCAGTTCTTC. Complete variable domain (other parts from reference TRBV18 and TRBJ2-1): NAGVMQNPRHLVRRRGQEARLRCSPMKGHSHVYWYRQLPEEGLKFMVYLQKENIIDESGMPKERFSAEFPKEGPSILRIQQVVRGDSAAYFCASSPPGLSTYNEQFFGPGTRLTVL.

V is TRBV7-2 and J is TRBJ2-3; D is unresolved. With 5 bases removed from V and 12 bases from J, the gap between germline ends came to 12 bases. This CDR3 has 11 residues. Germline V lookup: CDR1 SGHTA, CDR2 FQGNSA. The CDR3 DNA reads as TGTGCCAGCAGCAATTACAATCGCCAGTATTTT. Translating it yields CASSNYNRQYF.

J is TRBJ1-1 and V is TRBV5-4; D perhaps matches TRBD1 (6 bases). Germline CDR1 and CDR2: SGHNT and YYREEE (reference sequence). The CDR3 extends over 14 amino acids. Trimming stripped 2 bases from V and 6 bases from J, with 14 bases between. This CDR3 reads CASSLTNRAAEAFF. CDR3 nucleotides: TGTGCCAGCAGCTTAACTAACAGGGCCGCTGAAGCTTTCTTT.

This chain uses TRBV27 with TRBJ1-2, with 7 positions matching TRBD1. Per the germline V gene, CDR1 is MNHEY and CDR2 is SMNVEV (reference sequence). The ends lost 5 bases at V and 6 bases at J; junction bases unmatched: 18. The CDR3 is made up of 17 amino acids. The CDR3 loop is CASSPNLIQTGLHGYTF. The CDR3 DNA reads as TGTGCCAGCAGTCCGAACCTAATCCAGACAGGGCTTCATGGCTACACCTTC.